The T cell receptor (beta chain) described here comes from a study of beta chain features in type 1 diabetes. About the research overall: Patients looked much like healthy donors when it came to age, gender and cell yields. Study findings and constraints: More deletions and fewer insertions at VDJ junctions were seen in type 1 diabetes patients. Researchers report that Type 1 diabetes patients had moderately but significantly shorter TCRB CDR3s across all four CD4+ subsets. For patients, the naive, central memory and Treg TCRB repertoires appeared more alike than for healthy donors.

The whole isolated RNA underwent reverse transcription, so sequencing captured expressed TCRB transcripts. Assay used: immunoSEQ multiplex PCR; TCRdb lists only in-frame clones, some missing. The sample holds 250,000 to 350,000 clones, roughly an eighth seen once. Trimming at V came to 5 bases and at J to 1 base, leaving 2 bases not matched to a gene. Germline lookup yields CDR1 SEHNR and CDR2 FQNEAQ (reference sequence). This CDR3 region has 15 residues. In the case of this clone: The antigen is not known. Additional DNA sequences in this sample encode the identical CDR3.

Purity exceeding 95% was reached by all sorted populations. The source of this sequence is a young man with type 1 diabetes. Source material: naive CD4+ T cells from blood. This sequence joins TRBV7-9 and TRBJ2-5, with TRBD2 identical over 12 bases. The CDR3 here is CASSPGLAGQETQYF. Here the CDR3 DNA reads TGTGCCAGCAGCCCGGGACTAGCGGGCCAAGAGACCCAGTACTTC.